The 10 T cell receptor beta chains below come from one sample, sequenced in a study of shared clonotypes between healthy human individuals. The assay was immunoSEQ multiplex PCR, and TCRdb's table has in-frame clones only and misses some. The sample records 2 million to 2.5 million clones, 85% to 95% being singletons. Naive CD8 cells were CD45RO-negative, positively selected for CCR7, excluding terminally differentiated effector memory CD45RA+ cells. The specimen sequenced was naive CD8+ T cells from PBMCs. The receptor set was obtained from a man younger than 30 in good health. Some clones in this sample may be carry-over from other donors' samples.

This chain links TRBV5-4 with TRBJ2-7; either TRBD1 or TRBD2 may supply D (5 bases each). CDR1 and CDR2 from the germline V gene are SGHNT and YYREEE (reference sequence). The CDR3 is 14 residues long. V shed 7 bases and J shed 7 bases, with 21 bases lying between them. CDR3 nucleotides: TGTGCCAGCGGAAACCTCGGGGCAGGTTTGGAGCAGTACTTC. This translates into CASGNLGAGLEQYF.

The V and J genes are TRBV29-1 and TRBJ2-7; the D gene is possibly TRBD1 (5 bases). The ends were cut back, 3 bases at V and 0 bases at J, with 12 bases in the middle. The CDR3 has 14 residues. The V gene's germline CDR1 is SQVTM and CDR2 ANQGSEA. CDR3 in amino acids: CSVDLGVDSYEQYF. Here the CDR3 DNA reads TGCAGCGTTGATCTAGGGGTCGACTCCTACGAGCAGTACTTC.

The genes are TRBV10-1 and TRBJ2-7; D is ambiguous. Germline V gives CDR1 WNHNN, CDR2 SYGVQD (reference sequence). The CDR3 loop spans 13 amino acids. V lost 2 bases to trimming and J lost 3 bases, with 8 bases between them. The CDR3: CASSERGDYEQYF. The CDR3 bases are TGCGCCAGCAGTGAGCGTGGGGACTACGAGCAGTACTTC.

The chain employs TRBV25-1 and TRBJ2-2, with D possibly TRBD1 on 6 matching bases. The ends were cut back, 3 bases at V and 6 bases at J, with 11 bases in the middle. The length of the CDR3 is 14 residues. Germline CDR1 and CDR2: MGHDK and SYGVNS. The CDR3 bases are TGTGCCAGCAGTGATACAGGGTTTGCCGGGGAGCTGTTTTTT. Its protein product is CASSDTGFAGELFF.

Only one count was recorded for this clone. J is TRBJ1-1 and V is TRBV6-5; 9 positions agree with TRBD1. The CDR3 covers 14 residues. The V and J ends lost 10 bases and 1 base, in that order; junction bases with no gene match: 7. Germline V lookup: CDR1 MNHEY, CDR2 SVGAGI. The DNA for the CDR3 is TGTGCCAACACTTGGACAGGGGCGAACACTGAAGCTTTCTTT. Protein: CANTWTGANTEAFF.

The chain uses TRBV6-1 and TRBJ2-7; D may be TRBD1 (6 bases). The germline V gene encodes CDR1 MNHNS and CDR2 SASEGT. This CDR3 spans 15 amino acids. Trimming stripped 1 base from V and 0 bases from J, with 10 bases between. The CDR3 sequence: CASSEGDKSSYEQYF. The CDR3 bases are TGTGCCAGCAGTGAAGGGGACAAATCCTCCTACGAGCAGTACTTC.

Details on this clone: Other nucleotide sequences in the sample specify the same CDR3. The chain employs TRBV27 and TRBJ1-1; D gene unclear. This CDR3 contains 13 residues. Germline CDR1 is MNHEY and CDR2 is SMNVEV (reference sequence). V was shortened by 5 bases and J by 2 bases, with 9 bases between the two germline ends. The CDR3 DNA follows: TGTGCCAGCAGTGCCACGGCCAACACTGAAGCTTTCTTT. It encodes CASSATANTEAFF.

This chain uses TRBV30 with TRBJ1-1; TRBD1 is a possible D gene (6 bases). V lost 4 bases and J lost 1, with 13 bases in between. The CDR3 length is 14 residues. Per the germline V gene, CDR1 is GTSNPN and CDR2 is SVGIG (reference sequence). CDR3 sequence: CAWNGGLGNTEAFF. Here the CDR3 DNA reads TGTGCCTGGAACGGGGGCTTGGGGAACACTGAAGCTTTCTTT.

The J gene is TRBJ1-2, the V gene TRBV27, with D hard to call. In germline, CDR1 is MNHEY, CDR2 SMNVEV (reference sequence). CDR3 size: 13 residues. V dropped 2 bases and J dropped 6 bases, with 10 bases sitting between them. The CDR3 DNA reads as TGTGCCAGCAGTTTAGGCAGGTTTGATGGCTACACCTTC. It codes for CASSLGRFDGYTF.

This clone came up once. The chain is built from TRBV21-1 and TRBJ2-2. TRBV21-1 is noted as a pseudogene. The CDR3 covers 17 residues. CDR3 in DNA: TGTGCCAGCAGAGGGATTAAAGAGGGGACGAACACCGGGGAGCTGTTTTTT. This translates into CASRGIKEGTNTGELFF.